This entry lists 30 T cell receptor beta chains sequenced from one sample in a study of OX40 agonist ivuxolimab in advanced cancers. Profiled with immunoSEQ multiplex PCR; TCRdb holds only in-frame clones, not every one. The sample includes about 54,000 clones, 84% of them seen just once. The sample was CD4+ or CD8+ T cells sorted from blood, taken in a trial of the OX40 agonist ivuxolimab. These receptors came from an adult with an advanced solid tumor such as melanoma, head and neck, liver or kidney cancer.

The table lists this clone with a count of one. The J gene is TRBJ2-1, the V gene TRBV6-1, with 9 bases aligning to TRBD1. The CDR3 runs to 15 residues. J was trimmed by 6 bases and V by 7 bases; bases with no gene match: 10. CDR1 is MNHNS and CDR2 is SASEGT in the germline V gene. The DNA of the CDR3 is TGTGCCAGCAATACCAGGCGGGACAGGGCCAATGAGCAGTTCTTC. It translates to CASNTRRDRANEQFF.

This clone was counted a few times. V and J are TRBV5-8 and TRBJ2-3; D gene ambiguous. The germline V and J ends were trimmed by 0 bases and 2 bases, with 10 bases remaining between them. This CDR3 has 15 amino acids. Germline CDR1 is SGHTS and CDR2 is YDEGEE. CDR3 nucleotides: TGTGCCAGCAGCTTGGCCTGGCGTCCCACAGATACGCAGTATTTT. Translation: CASSLAWRPTDTQYF.

V usage is TRBV5-1 and J usage is TRBJ2-1; 13 nucleotides agree with TRBD2. This CDR3 spans 17 amino acids. V was pared by 0 bases and J by 6 bases, with 6 bases of the junction left unmatched. Germline V gives CDR1 SGHRS, CDR2 YFSETQ. CDR3 sequence: CASSLAQGLAGPNEQFF. The CDR3 bases are TGCGCCAGCAGCTTGGCCCAGGGACTAGCGGGGCCCAATGAGCAGTTCTTC.

The gene calls are TRBV19 and TRBJ2-3, with D tentatively TRBD2 (6 bases). There are 14 residues in the CDR3. Per germline, CDR1 LNHDA and CDR2 SQIVND (reference sequence). V lost 6 bases and J lost 0, with 10 bases in between. CDR3 amino acids: CASSESGSTDTQYF. CDR3 nucleotides: TGTGCCAGTAGCGAGAGCGGGAGCACAGATACGCAGTATTTT.

This chain connects TRBV19 to TRBJ2-2; tentative D call: TRBD2 (5 bases). V shed 4 bases and J shed 1 base, with 13 bases lying between them. Per germline, CDR1 LNHDA and CDR2 SQIVND (reference sequence). The CDR3 is 16 amino acids. The CDR3 region has the DNA TGTGCCAGTAGTAAAGGCCGGGAAAAGAACACCGGGGAGCTGTTTTTT. Its translation is CASSKGREKNTGELFF.

This sequence joins TRBV10-2 and TRBJ2-1, with 10 positions matching TRBD2. Per germline, CDR1 WSHSY and CDR2 SAAADI. V was clipped by 2 bases and J by 5 bases; unmatched bases: 12. The CDR3 extends over 18 amino acids. The CDR3 bases are TGCGCCAGCAGTGAGGATTCGGATCTAGCGGGAGACCACAATGAGCAGTTCTTC. Protein: CASSEDSDLAGDHNEQFF.

The chain links TRBV27 to TRBJ2-7, with 7 bases matching TRBD1. CDR1 and CDR2 (germline): MNHEY, SMNVEV (reference sequence). The CDR3 sequence is 16 residues long. Trimming removed 5 bases from V and 2 bases from J; junction bases left unmatched: 12. The CDR3 sequence: CASSTYRGRYPYEQYF. The CDR3 coding sequence is TGTGCCAGCAGTACTTACAGGGGACGCTACCCCTACGAGCAGTACTTC.

V is TRBV6-1 and J is TRBJ1-3, with D possibly matching TRBD1 (5 bases). The CDR3 is 15 residues long. Germline loops: CDR1 MNHNS, CDR2 SASEGT. The germline V and J ends were trimmed by 4 bases and 0 bases, with 10 bases remaining between them. Written as DNA, the CDR3 is TGTGCCAGCAGTGGTCTTCAGGGCTCTGGAAACACCATATATTTT. As protein: CASSGLQGSGNTIYF.

The chain employs TRBV6-6 and TRBJ2-7; 10 bases fit TRBD1. The junction had 4 bases not matched to a gene; V was cut back by 0 bases and J by 5 bases. This CDR3 contains 15 residues. The germline V gene encodes CDR1 MNHNY and CDR2 SVGAGI (reference sequence). The CDR3 coding sequence is TGTGCCAGCAGTTACTCCGGACAGGGGGACCACGAGCAGTACTTC. Its protein is CASSYSGQGDHEQYF.

V usage is TRBV21-1 and J usage is TRBJ2-5; the table's TRBD1 call for D was not verified on the DNA. TRBV21-1 is classified as a pseudogene. The CDR3 loop spans 18 amino acids. The CDR3 region is CASSSGLDRRFRGETQYF. CDR3 coding DNA: TGTGCCAGCAGCAGTGGTCTGGACAGAAGATTTAGGGGAGAGACCCAGTACTTC.

This chain connects TRBV5-4 to TRBJ2-3; TRBD2 matches at 13 bases. The CDR3 runs to 16 residues. Germline CDR1 reads SGHNT; CDR2 reads YYREEE (reference sequence). Losses at the gene ends were 7 bases for V and 3 bases for J; bases not matched to a gene: 8. CDR3 protein: CASERTSGSGTDTQYF. In DNA form, the CDR3 reads TGTGCCAGCGAGAGGACTAGCGGGAGTGGAACAGATACGCAGTATTTT.

The rearrangement links TRBV21-1 to TRBJ2-7; no DNA check was done on the table's D call, TRBD2. TRBV21-1 is designated a pseudogene. CDR3 length equals 16 residues. DNA of the CDR3: TGTGCCAGCAGCAAAGAGAGGTCTAGCGGCTCCTACGAGCAGTACTTC. Its translation: CASSKERSSGSYEQYF.

This rearrangement joins TRBV19 to TRBJ1-1; D uncertain. The V end lost 3 bases, the J end lost 0 bases, and 8 bases lay between the germline ends. Germline assignment: CDR1 LNHDA and CDR2 SQIVND (reference sequence). The CDR3 totals 14 residues. The CDR3 loop reads CASSISGVNTEAFF. The CDR3 nucleotides read TGTGCCAGTAGTATCTCGGGTGTGAACACTGAAGCTTTCTTT.

This chain uses TRBV5-1 with TRBJ2-3, with D possibly matching TRBD1 (5 bases). The CDR3 has 14 amino acids. CDR1 is SGHRS, CDR2 YFSETQ, per germline. Trimming left V 3 bases short and J 0 bases short, with 8 bases between. This chain's CDR3 is CASSWTTSTDTQYF. The CDR3 nucleotides read TGCGCCAGCAGCTGGACAACTAGCACAGATACGCAGTATTTT.

The chain combines TRBV28 with TRBJ2-1; D may be TRBD1 (6 bases). With 8 bases removed from V and 4 bases from J, the gap between germline ends came to 15 bases. This CDR3 has 14 residues. Looked up from germline, CDR1 is MDHEN and CDR2 is SYDVKM. The CDR3 sequence: CASGPGHLYNEQFF. CDR3 sequence (DNA): TGTGCCAGCGGTCCGGGACACCTTTACAATGAGCAGTTCTTC. Together with reference TRBV28 and TRBJ2-1, the CDR3 gives the full variable domain: DVKVTQSSRYLVKRTGEKVFLECVQDMDHENMFWYRQDPGLGLRLIYFSYDVKMKEKGDIPEGYSVSREKKERFSLILESASTNQTSMYLCASGPGHLYNEQFFGPGTRLTVL.

Only one count was recorded for this clone. The chain links TRBV5-5 to TRBJ2-1; D gene uncertain. In germline, CDR1 is SGHKS, CDR2 YYEKEE (reference sequence). This CDR3 comprises 13 residues. Trimming removed 0 bases at V and 4 bases at J, with 5 bases between. The CDR3 is CASSLDVYNEQFF. The CDR3 DNA sequence: TGTGCCAGCAGCTTGGATGTGTACAATGAGCAGTTCTTC.

The chain couples TRBV28 to TRBJ2-7; 7 bases are shared with TRBD1. Germline trimming cut 3 bases from V and 4 bases from J; bases unmatched to any gene: 6. Germline V gives CDR1 MDHEN, CDR2 SYDVKM. This CDR3 is 14 amino acids long. The CDR3: CASSFEGARYEQYF. CDR3 DNA: TGTGCCAGCAGTTTCGAGGGGGCAAGGTACGAGCAGTACTTC.

This clone was recorded only once. This chain connects TRBV15 to TRBJ2-3; D might be TRBD1 (5 bases). Germline CDR1 is LNHNV and CDR2 is YYDKDF (reference sequence). Trimming cost V 3 bases and J 1 base, with 14 bases left between them. CDR3 length: 16 residues. CDR3 sequence reads: CATSSVRGAGTDTQYF. The CDR3 bases are TGTGCCACCAGCAGTGTAAGGGGCGCAGGCACAGATACGCAGTATTTT.

This clone is a singleton in its sample. The genes are TRBV27 and TRBJ1-5; D remains unclear. CDR1 is MNHEY and CDR2 is SMNVEV in the germline V gene (reference sequence). V was cut by 3 bases and J by 0 bases, with 15 bases left in between. This CDR3 is built from 17 residues. The CDR3 protein is CASSFSRVNDSNQPQHF. The CDR3 coding sequence is TGTGCCAGCAGTTTTAGTAGGGTTAATGATAGCAATCAGCCCCAGCATTTT.

The rearrangement links TRBV11-3 to TRBJ1-1; D ambiguous. Trimming stripped 0 bases from V and 0 bases from J, with 8 bases between. This CDR3 region has 15 residues. Per germline, CDR1 SGHNT and CDR2 YENEEA. CDR3 region: CASSLDGDLNTEAFF. CDR3 DNA sequence: TGTGCCAGCAGCTTAGATGGGGATTTGAACACTGAAGCTTTCTTT.

V is TRBV5-1 and J is TRBJ2-2; the D gene could be TRBD1 or TRBD2 (5 bases each). Between the trimmed V and J ends, which lost 0 bases and 4 bases, there was a span of 13 bases. This CDR3 has 16 residues. The germline gives CDR1 SGHRS, CDR2 YFSETQ. The CDR3 nucleotides are TGCGCCAGCAGCTTGGCCTTGGGGGTGAGCACCGGGGAGCTGTTTTTT. Residues: CASSLALGVSTGELFF.

V and J are TRBV2 and TRBJ1-2; a possible D gene is TRBD1 (6 bases). The CDR3 loop spans 14 amino acids. Germline lookup yields CDR1 SNHLY and CDR2 FYNNEI. V dropped 8 bases and J dropped 5 bases, with 18 bases sitting between them. The CDR3 region has the DNA TGTGCCAGCCTCCGGGAACAGGGACCTTATGGCTACACCTTC. Its translation is CASLREQGPYGYTF.

The chain carries TRBV5-4 and TRBJ1-2; D remains unclear. Germline CDR1 is SGHNT and CDR2 is YYREEE (reference sequence). This CDR3 spans 15 amino acids. The V gene lost 3 bases and the J gene lost 0 bases, with 12 bases spanning the gap. The CDR3 DNA sequence: TGTGCCAGCAGCTCCCCCAGTGGGGCTAACTATGGCTACACCTTC. Protein sequence: CASSSPSGANYGYTF.

This clone was picked up one time. The gene calls are TRBV18 and TRBJ2-7; 8 bases are shared with TRBD1. CDR3 length: 15 amino acids. V shed 1 base and J 2 bases; nucleotides not matched to a gene: 4. Germline V gene sequence: CDR1 KGHSH, CDR2 LQKENI. The CDR3 reads CASSPRRTGTYEQYF. CDR3 nucleotides: TGTGCCAGCTCACCACGCAGGACAGGGACCTACGAGCAGTACTTC.

V is TRBV29-1 and J is TRBJ2-7; possibly TRBD1 for D (6 bases). The CDR3 totals 13 residues. V lost 4 bases to trimming and J lost 2 bases, with 12 bases between them. Germline assignment: CDR1 SQVTM and CDR2 ANQGSEA. The CDR3 protein is CSVAQGMTYEQYF. CDR3 nucleotides: TGCAGCGTTGCACAGGGTATGACCTACGAGCAGTACTTC.

The chain recombines TRBV11-2 with TRBJ1-5; 8 bases map to TRBD1. The CDR3 contains 16 residues. CDR1 is SGHAT and CDR2 is FQNNGV in the germline V gene. V shed 8 bases and J 0 bases; nucleotides not matched to a gene: 9. The CDR3 here is CASGNRGAYSNQPQHF. The CDR3 DNA follows: TGTGCCAGCGGGAACAGGGGGGCTTATAGCAATCAGCCCCAGCATTTT.

This clone was detected a few times. The J gene is TRBJ1-4, the V gene TRBV7-2; no clear D gene. The CDR3 has 14 residues. In germline, CDR1 is SGHTA, CDR2 FQGNSA. V shed 1 base and J shed 5 bases, with 8 bases lying between them. The CDR3 nucleotides read TGTGCCAGCAGCTTAGGACCGCGGAATGAAAAACTGTTTTTT. It yields the protein CASSLGPRNEKLFF.

This clone was picked up a small number of times. The chain employs TRBV5-4 and TRBJ2-1; D remains ambiguous. This CDR3 region has 14 residues. Trimming pared 0 bases from V and 2 bases from J, leaving 6 bases between. In germline, CDR1 is SGHNT, CDR2 YYREEE (reference sequence). This CDR3 reads CASSLASTYNEQFF. The CDR3 DNA reads TGTGCCAGCAGCTTGGCCTCAACCTACAATGAGCAGTTCTTC.

The J gene is TRBJ1-1, the V gene TRBV18; TRBD1 might be the D (5 bases). The V end was cut by 2 bases, the J end by 6 bases, with 13 bases between. This CDR3 is built from 14 residues. The V gene's germline CDR1 is KGHSH and CDR2 LQKENI. The CDR3 loop reads CASSPNSGSAEAFF. DNA for the CDR3: TGTGCCAGCTCACCAAACTCAGGGTCTGCTGAAGCTTTCTTT. The full variable domain, rest sourced from reference TRBV18 and TRBJ1-1, is NAGVMQNPRHLVRRRGQEARLRCSPMKGHSHVYWYRQLPEEGLKFMVYLQKENIIDESGMPKERFSAEFPKEGPSILRIQQVVRGDSAAYFCASSPNSGSAEAFFGQGTRLTVV.

The rearrangement uses TRBV2 and TRBJ1-6, with D hard to call. Germline V CDR1 and CDR2: SNHLY, FYNNEI. The CDR3 is 15 residues long. V lost 2 bases and J lost 5, with 10 bases in between. The CDR3 is CASSELDGNNSPLHF. CDR3 nucleotides: TGTGCCAGCAGTGAACTGGACGGCAATAATTCACCCCTCCACTTT. The full variable domain, rest sourced from reference TRBV2 and TRBJ1-6, is EPEVTQTPSHQVTQMGQEVILRCVPISNHLYFYWYRQILGQKVEFLVSFYNNEISEKSEIFDDQFSVERPDGSNFTLKIRSTKLEDSAMYFCASSELDGNNSPLHFGNGTRLTVT.